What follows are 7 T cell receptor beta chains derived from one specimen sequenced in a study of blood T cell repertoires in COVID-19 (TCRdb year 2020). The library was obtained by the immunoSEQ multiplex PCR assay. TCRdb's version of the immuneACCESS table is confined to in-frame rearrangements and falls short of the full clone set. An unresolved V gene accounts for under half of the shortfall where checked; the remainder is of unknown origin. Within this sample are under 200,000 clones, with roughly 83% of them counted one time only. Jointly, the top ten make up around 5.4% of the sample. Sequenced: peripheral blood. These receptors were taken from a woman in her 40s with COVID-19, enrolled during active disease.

The CDR3 DNA is TGTGCCAGCAGCTTTTTAGGTGTCAGGGGGAGAAAAGTGGGGGAGCTGTTTTTT. This encodes CASSFLGVRGRKVGELFF. The chain has TRBV11-2 and TRBJ2-2; 7 nucleotides match TRBD1. The germline gives CDR1 SGHAT, CDR2 FQNNGV. V was pared by 3 bases and J by 8 bases, with 18 bases of the junction left unmatched. The length of the CDR3 is 18 residues.

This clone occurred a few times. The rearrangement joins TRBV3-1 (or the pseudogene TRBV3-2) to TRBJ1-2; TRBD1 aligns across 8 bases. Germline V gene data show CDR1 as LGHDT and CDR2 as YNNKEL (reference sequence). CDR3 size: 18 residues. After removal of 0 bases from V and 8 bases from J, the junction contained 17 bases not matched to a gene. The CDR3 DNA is TGTGCCAGCAGCCAAGAGGGGGGGACAGGTGGAGAATCATCGGGCTACACCTTC. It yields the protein CASSQEGGTGGESSGYTF.

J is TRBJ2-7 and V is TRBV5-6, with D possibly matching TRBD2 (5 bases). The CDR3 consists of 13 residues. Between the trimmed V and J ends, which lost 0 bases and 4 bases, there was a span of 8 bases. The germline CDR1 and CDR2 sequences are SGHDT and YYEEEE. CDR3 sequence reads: CASSLASGYEQYF. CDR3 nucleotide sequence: TGTGCCAGCAGCTTGGCGTCGGGGTACGAGCAGTACTTC.

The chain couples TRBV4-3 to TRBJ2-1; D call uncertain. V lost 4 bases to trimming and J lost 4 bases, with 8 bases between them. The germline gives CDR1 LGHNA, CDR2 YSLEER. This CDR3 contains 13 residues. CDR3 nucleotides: TGCGCCAGCAGCCTTGACTCGTACAATGAGCAGTTCTTC. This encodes CASSLDSYNEQFF.

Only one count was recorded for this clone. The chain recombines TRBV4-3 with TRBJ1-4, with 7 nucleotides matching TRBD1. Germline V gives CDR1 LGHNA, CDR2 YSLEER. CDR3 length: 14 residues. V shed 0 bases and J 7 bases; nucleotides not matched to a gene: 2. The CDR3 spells CASSQDRGVEKLFF. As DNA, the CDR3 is TGCGCCAGCAGCCAAGACAGGGGGGTTGAAAAACTGTTTTTT.

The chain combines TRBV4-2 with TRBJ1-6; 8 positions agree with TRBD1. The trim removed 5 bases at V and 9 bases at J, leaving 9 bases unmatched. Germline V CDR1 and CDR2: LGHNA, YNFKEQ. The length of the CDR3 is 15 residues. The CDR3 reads CASSDWTGTFSPLHF. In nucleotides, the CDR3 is TGTGCCAGCAGCGATTGGACAGGGACGTTTTCACCCCTCCACTTT.

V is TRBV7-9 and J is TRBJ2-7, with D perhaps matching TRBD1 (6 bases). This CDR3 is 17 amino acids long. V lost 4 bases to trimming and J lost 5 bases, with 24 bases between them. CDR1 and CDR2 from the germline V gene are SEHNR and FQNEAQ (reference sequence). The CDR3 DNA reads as TGTGCCAGCAGCTGGGGGACAACCAGTGTTATCCTCCACGAGCAGTACTTC. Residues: CASSWGTTSVILHEQYF.